Below, one T cell receptor beta chain is given with its context. Here immunoSEQ multiplex PCR was the method, and the copy in TCRdb shows in-frame clones only, minus some. The repertoire consists of about 95,000 clones, with roughly 77% occurring once and the leading ten covering approximately 24%. Looked up from germline, CDR1 is SGHRS and CDR2 is YFSETQ. This CDR3 comprises 15 residues. V was trimmed by 5 bases and J by 5 bases, leaving 19 bases between them. This entry belongs to a study of CD8 T cell repertoires and HIV-1 epitope variants. The clonotype was recovered from a male donor with HIV. The sample consisted of uncultured baseline CD8+ T cells from peripheral blood mononuclear cells (PBMCs). This sequence joins TRBV5-1 and TRBJ1-2, with a possible D match to TRBD1 (5 bases). The CDR3 is CASSPGAPGRYGYTF. CDR3 in DNA: TGCGCCAGCAGTCCTGGAGCCCCAGGGAGGTATGGCTACACCTTC.